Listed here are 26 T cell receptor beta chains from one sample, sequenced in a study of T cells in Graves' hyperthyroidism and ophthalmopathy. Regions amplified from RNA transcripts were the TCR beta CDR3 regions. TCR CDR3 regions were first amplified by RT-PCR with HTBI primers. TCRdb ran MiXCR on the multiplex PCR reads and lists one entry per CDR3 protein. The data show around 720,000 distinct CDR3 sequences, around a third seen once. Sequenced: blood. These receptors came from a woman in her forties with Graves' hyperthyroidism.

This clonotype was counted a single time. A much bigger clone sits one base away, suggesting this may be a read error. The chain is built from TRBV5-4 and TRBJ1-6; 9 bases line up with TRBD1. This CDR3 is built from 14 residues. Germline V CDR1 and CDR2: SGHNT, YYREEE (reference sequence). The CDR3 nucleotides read TGTGCCAGCAGTTTAACAGGGGGCAGGTCACACCTCCACTTT. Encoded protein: CASSLTGGRSHLHF. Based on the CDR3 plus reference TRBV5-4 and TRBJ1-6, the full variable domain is ETGVTQSPTHLIKTRGQQVTLRCSSQSGHNTVSWYQQALGQGPQFIFQYYREEENGRGNFPPRFSGLQFPNYSSELNVNALELDDSALYLCASSLTGGRSHLHFGNGTRLTVT.

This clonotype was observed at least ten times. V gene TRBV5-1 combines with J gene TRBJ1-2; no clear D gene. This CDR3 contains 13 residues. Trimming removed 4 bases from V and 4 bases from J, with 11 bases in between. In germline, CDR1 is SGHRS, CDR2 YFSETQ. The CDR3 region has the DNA TGCGCCAGCAGCCTCGGGCAGCCCTATGGCTACACCTTC. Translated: CASSLGQPYGYTF.

In DNA, the CDR3 is TGTGCCAGCAGTTACGGGACAGGCACAGGCAATCAGCCCCAGCATTTT. Protein product: CASSYGTGTGNQPQHF. V and J are TRBV6-5 and TRBJ1-5; TRBD1 agrees at 8 bases. The CDR3 is made up of 16 amino acids. Trimming took 2 bases from V and 2 from J; bases not matched to a gene: 5. CDR1 is MNHEY and CDR2 is SVGAGI in the germline V gene.

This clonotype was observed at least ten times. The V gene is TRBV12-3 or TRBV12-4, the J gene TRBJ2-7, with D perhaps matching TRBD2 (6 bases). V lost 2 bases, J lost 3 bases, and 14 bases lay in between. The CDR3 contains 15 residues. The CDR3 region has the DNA TGTGCCAGCAGTTTATTGGCGGGGACCATCTACGAGCAGTACTTC. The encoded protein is CASSLLAGTIYEQYF.

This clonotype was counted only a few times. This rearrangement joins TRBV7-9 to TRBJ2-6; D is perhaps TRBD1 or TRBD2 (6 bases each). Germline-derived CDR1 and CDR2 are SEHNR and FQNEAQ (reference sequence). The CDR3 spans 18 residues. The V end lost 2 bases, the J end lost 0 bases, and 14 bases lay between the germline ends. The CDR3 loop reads CASSLNGRGASGANVLTF. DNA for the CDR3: TGTGCCAGCAGCTTAAACGGAAGGGGGGCCTCTGGGGCCAACGTCCTGACTTTC.

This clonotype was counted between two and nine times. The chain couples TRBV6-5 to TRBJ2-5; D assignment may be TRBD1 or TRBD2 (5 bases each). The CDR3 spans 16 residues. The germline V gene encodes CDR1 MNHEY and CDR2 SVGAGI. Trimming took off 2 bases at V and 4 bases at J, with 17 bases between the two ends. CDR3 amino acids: CASSYPEGAGRETQYF. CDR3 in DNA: TGTGCCAGCAGTTACCCTGAAGGGGCAGGGAGAGAGACCCAGTACTTC.

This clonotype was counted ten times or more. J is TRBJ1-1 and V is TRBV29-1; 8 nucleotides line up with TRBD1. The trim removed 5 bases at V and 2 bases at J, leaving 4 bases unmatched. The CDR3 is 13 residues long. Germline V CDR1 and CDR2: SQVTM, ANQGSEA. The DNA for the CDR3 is TGCAGCGTTTTCAGGGGGCTTAACACTGAAGCTTTCTTT. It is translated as CSVFRGLNTEAFF.

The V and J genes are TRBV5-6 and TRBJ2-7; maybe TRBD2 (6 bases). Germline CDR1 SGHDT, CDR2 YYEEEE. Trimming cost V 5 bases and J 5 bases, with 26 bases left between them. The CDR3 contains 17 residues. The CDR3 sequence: CASSLWALSGLIHEQYF. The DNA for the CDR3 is TGTGCCAGCAGTTTATGGGCGCTGTCGGGACTTATCCACGAGCAGTACTTC.

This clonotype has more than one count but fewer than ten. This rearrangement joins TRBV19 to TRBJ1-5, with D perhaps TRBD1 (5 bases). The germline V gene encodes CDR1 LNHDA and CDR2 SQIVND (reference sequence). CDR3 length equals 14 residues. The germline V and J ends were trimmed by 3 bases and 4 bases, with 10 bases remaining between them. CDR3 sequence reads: CASSIWGMNQPQHF. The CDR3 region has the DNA TGTGCCAGTAGTATTTGGGGGATGAATCAGCCCCAGCATTTT.

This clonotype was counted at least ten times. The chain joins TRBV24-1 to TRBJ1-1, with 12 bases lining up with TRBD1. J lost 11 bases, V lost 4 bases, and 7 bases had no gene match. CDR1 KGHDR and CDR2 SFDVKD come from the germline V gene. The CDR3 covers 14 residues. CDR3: CATSDQGQGARAFF. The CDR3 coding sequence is TGTGCCACCAGTGACCAGGGACAGGGGGCGAGGGCTTTCTTT.

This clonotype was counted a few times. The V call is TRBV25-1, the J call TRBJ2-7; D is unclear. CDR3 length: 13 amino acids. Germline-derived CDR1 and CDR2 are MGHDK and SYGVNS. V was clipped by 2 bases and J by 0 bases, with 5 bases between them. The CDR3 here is CASSERSSYEQYF. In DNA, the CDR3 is TGTGCCAGCAGTGAACGATCCTCCTACGAGCAGTACTTC.

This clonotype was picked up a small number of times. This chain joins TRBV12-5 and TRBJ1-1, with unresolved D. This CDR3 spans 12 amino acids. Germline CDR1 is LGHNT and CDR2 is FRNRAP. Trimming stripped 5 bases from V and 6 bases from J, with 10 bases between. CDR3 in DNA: TGTGCTAGTGGTCTGGGTGTGGCTGAAGCTTTCTTT. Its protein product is CASGLGVAEAFF.

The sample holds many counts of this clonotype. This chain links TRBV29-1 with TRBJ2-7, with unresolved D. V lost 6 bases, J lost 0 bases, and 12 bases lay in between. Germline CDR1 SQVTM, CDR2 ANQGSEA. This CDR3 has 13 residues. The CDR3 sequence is CSVAVPSSYEQYF. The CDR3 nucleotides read TGCAGCGTAGCCGTGCCGAGCTCCTACGAGCAGTACTTC.

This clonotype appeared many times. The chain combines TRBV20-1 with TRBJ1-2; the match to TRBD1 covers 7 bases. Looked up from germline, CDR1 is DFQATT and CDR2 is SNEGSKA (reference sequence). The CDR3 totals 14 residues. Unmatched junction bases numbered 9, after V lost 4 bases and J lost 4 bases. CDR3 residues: CSAIPQGGSYGYTF. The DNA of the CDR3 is TGCAGTGCTATTCCGCAGGGGGGGTCCTATGGCTACACCTTC.

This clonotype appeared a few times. In DNA form, the CDR3 reads TGTGCCAGAATCCCCGGGGGTCCCGGCTATGGCTACACCTTC. This translates into CARIPGGPGYGYTF. V and J are TRBV12-3 or TRBV12-4 and TRBJ1-2; a weak D match, TRBD1 (5 bases). V lost 9 bases and J lost 4, with 18 bases in between. CDR3 size: 14 residues.

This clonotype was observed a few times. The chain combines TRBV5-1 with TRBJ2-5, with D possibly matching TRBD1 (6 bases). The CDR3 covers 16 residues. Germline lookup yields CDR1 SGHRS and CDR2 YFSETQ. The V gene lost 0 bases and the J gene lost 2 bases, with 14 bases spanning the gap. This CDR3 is CASSLGGTLEQETQYF. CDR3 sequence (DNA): TGCGCCAGCAGCTTGGGGGGGACACTAGAACAAGAGACCCAGTACTTC.

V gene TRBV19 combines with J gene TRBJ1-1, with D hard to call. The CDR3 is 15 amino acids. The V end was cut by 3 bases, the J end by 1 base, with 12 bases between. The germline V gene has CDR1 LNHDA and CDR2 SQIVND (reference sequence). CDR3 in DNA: TGTGCCAGTAGTATGGAAATGGGTTGGAACACTGAAGCTTTCTTT. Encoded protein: CASSMEMGWNTEAFF.

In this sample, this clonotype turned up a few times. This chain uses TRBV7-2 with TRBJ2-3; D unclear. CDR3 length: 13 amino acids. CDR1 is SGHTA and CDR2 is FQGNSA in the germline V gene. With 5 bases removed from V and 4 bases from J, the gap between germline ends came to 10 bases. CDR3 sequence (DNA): TGTGCCAGCAGCCCTCCGGTCGCAGATACGCAGTATTTT. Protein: CASSPPVADTQYF.

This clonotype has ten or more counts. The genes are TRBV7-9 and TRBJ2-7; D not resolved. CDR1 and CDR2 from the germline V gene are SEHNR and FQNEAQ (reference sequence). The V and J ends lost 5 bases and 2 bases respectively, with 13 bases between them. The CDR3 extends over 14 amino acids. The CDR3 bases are TGTGCCAGCAGCCTCGGTGGCGCCACCTACGAGCAGTACTTC. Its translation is CASSLGGATYEQYF.

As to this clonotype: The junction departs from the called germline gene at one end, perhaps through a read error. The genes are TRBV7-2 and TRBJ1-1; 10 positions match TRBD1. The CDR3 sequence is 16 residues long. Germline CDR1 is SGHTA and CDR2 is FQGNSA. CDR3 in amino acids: CASSQRDRGKSTEASF. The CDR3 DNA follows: TGTGCCAGCAGCCAGAGGGACAGGGGAAAGAGCACTGAAGCTTCCTTT.

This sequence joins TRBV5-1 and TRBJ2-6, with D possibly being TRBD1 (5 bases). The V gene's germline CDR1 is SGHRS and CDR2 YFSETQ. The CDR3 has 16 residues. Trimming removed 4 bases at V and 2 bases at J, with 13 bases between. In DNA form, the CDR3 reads TGCGCCAGCAGCCAAGAATCAGGGACTGGGGCCAACGTCCTGACTTTC. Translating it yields CASSQESGTGANVLTF.

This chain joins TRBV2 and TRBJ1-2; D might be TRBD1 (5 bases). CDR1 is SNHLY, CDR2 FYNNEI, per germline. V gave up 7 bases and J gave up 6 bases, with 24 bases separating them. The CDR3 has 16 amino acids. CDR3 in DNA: TGTGCCAGCACCTACTTCCCTGCGGATTCGGGGGATGGCTACACCTTC. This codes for CASTYFPADSGDGYTF.

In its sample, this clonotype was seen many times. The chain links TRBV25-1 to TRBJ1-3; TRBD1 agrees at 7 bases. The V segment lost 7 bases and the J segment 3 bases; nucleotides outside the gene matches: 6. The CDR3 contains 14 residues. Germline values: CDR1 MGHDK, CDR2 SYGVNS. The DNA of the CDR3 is TGTGCCAGCACACTGACAGGGAGTGGAAACACCATATATTTT. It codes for CASTLTGSGNTIYF.

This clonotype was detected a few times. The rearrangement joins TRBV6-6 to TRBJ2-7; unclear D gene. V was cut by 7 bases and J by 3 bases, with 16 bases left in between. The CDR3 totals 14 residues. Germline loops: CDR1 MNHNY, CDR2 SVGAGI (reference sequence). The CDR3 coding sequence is TGTGCCAGCACCGAAACTGGGGTTGGCTACGAGCAGTACTTC. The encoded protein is CASTETGVGYEQYF.

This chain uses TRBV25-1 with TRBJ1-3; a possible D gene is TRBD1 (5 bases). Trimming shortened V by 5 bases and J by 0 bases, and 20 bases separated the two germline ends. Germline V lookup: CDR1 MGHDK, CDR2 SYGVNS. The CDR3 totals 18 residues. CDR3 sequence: CASSSPGRGDYSGNTIYF. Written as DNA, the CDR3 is TGTGCCAGCAGTTCACCGGGACGGGGGGATTACTCTGGAAACACCATATATTTT.

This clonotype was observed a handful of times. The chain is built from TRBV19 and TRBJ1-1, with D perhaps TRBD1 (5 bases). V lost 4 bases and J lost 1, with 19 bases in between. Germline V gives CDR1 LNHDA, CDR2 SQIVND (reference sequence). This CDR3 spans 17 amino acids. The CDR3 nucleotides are TGTGCCAGTAGTACCGACCCTTCGGCGGGGACGAACACTGAAGCTTTCTTT. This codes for CASSTDPSAGTNTEAFF.